The rows below give T cell receptor beta chains drawn from one sample of a study of shared clonotypes between healthy human individuals. Method: immunoSEQ multiplex PCR; TCRdb's copy keeps in-frame clones and lacks some. The table has around 2.3 million clones, nearly 97% seen once. Sequenced sample: naive CD4+ T cells sorted from blood. These receptors came from a young man in good health. Both conserved end residues are part of each CDR3. D genes are given only for firm matches. The listing skips clone size in some rows; elsewhere it reads once, few, many or a size class.

len,j_gene,v_gene,d_gene,abundance,CDR3aa,CDR3nt
14,TRBJ1-1,TRBV5-1,TRBD1,-,CASSLQGAPTEAFF,TGCGCCAGCAGCTTACAGGGGGCGCCTACTGAAGCTTTCTTT
16,TRBJ2-3,TRBV18,-,-,CASSPRVSTSTDTQYF,TGTGCCAGCTCACCACGGGTTTCTACTAGCACAGATACGCAGTATTTT
14,TRBJ1-2,TRBV19,-,-,CASTSGTGNFGYTF,TGTGCCAGTACCTCAGGAACAGGGAATTTTGGCTACACCTTC
15,TRBJ2-2,TRBV2,-,-,CASSEAGGLVGELFF,TGTGCCAGCAGTGAAGCGGGAGGTTTGGTCGGGGAGCTGTTTTTT
16,TRBJ1-2,TRBV7-2,-,-,CASSPESLGINYGYTF,TGTGCCAGCAGCCCAGAGAGTTTGGGAATTAACTATGGCTACACCTTC
14,TRBJ1-4,TRBV5-1,TRBD1,-,CASSSGTGREKLFF,TGCGCCAGCAGCTCCGGGACAGGGAGGGAAAAACTGTTTTTT
14,TRBJ1-5,TRBV28,-,-,CASSPRVGTQPQHF,TGTGCCAGCAGTCCCCGTGTTGGCACCCAGCCCCAGCATTTT
16,TRBJ2-3,TRBV27,-,once,CASSPPGAPRHDTQYF,TGTGCCAGCAGTCCGCCCGGGGCCCCAAGGCACGATACGCAGTATTTT
12,TRBJ1-1,TRBV4-3,-,-,CASSQGPTEAFF,TGCGCCAGCAGCCAAGGTCCCACTGAAGCTTTCTTT
16,TRBJ1-5,TRBV5-8,TRBD1,-,CASSLGTGLLNQPQHF,TGTGCCAGCAGCTTAGGGACAGGGCTACTCAATCAGCCCCAGCATTTT
16,TRBJ2-3,TRBV5-1,TRBD1,-,CASKGGGTGGTDTQYF,TGCGCCAGCAAGGGAGGCGGGACAGGGGGCACAGATACGCAGTATTTT
14,TRBJ2-7,TRBV28,-,-,CASSPGGWSYEQYF,TGTGCCAGCAGCCCCGGGGGATGGTCCTACGAGCAGTACTTC
15,TRBJ2-7,TRBV7-2,-,-,CASTSWPPGSYEQYF,TGTGCCAGCACGAGCTGGCCCCCAGGGTCCTACGAGCAGTACTTC
15,TRBJ1-3,TRBV18,-,-,CASSPLAGPRNTIYF,TGTGCCAGCTCACCACTGGCAGGGCCCCGGAACACCATATATTTT
14,TRBJ1-6,TRBV6-1,TRBD1,-,CASSFQGANSPLHF,TGTGCCAGCAGCTTCCAGGGGGCGAATTCACCCCTCCACTTT
13,TRBJ1-5,TRBV19,TRBD1,-,CASADRGYQPQHF,TGTGCCAGTGCCGACAGGGGCTATCAGCCCCAGCATTTT
15,TRBJ2-7,TRBV27,TRBD1,-,CASSLTGTGAYEQYF,TGTGCCAGCAGCCTGACCGGGACAGGGGCCTACGAGCAGTACTTC
14,TRBJ1-5,TRBV5-8,-,-,CASSWRGNHQPQHF,TGTGCCAGCAGCTGGAGGGGCAACCATCAGCCCCAGCATTTT
14,TRBJ2-2,TRBV9,-,-,CASSVVGNTGELFF,TGTGCCAGCAGCGTAGTGGGGAACACCGGGGAGCTGTTTTTT
15,TRBJ2-2,TRBV2,-,-,CASTFQGRGTGELFF,TGTGCCAGCACCTTCCAGGGGAGGGGCACCGGGGAGCTGTTTTTT
15,TRBJ2-5,TRBV28,TRBD2,-,CASSLGSLGGETQYF,TGTGCCAGCAGTTTAGGGTCACTCGGGGGGGAGACCCAGTACTTC
13,TRBJ1-2,TRBV11-2,-,-,CASSLGEGYGYTF,TGTGCCAGCAGCTTAGGCGAAGGCTATGGCTACACCTTC
16,TRBJ2-1,TRBV5-1,TRBD1,-,CASSLDGTGGYNEQFF,TGCGCCAGCAGTCTTGATGGGACAGGAGGGTACAATGAGCAGTTCTTC
14,TRBJ1-3,TRBV5-4,-,-,CASSLEGSGNTIYF,TGTGCCAGCAGCTTGGAAGGCTCTGGAAACACCATATATTTT
17,TRBJ1-6,TRBV7-9,TRBD1,-,CASSLNVGGTYNSPLHF,TGTGCCAGCAGCTTAAACGTAGGGGGCACCTATAATTCACCCCTCCACTTT
15,TRBJ2-1,TRBV5-1,-,-,CASSLGLRGNLEQFF,TGCGCCAGCAGCTTAGGCCTTAGAGGGAACCTAGAGCAGTTCTTC
17,TRBJ2-1,TRBV10-3,TRBD2,-,CAITRTSGQNSYNEQFF,TGTGCCATCACTCGGACTAGCGGGCAGAACTCCTACAATGAGCAGTTCTTC
16,TRBJ2-3,TRBV9,TRBD2,-,CASSVVPGGYTDTQYF,TGTGCCAGCAGCGTAGTCCCGGGGGGATACACAGATACGCAGTATTTT
16,TRBJ1-1,TRBV10-1,-,-,CASSESVWSGRDEAFF,TGCGCCAGCAGTGAGTCAGTGTGGTCGGGGAGGGATGAAGCTTTCTTT
20,TRBJ2-2,TRBV7-6,TRBD1,-,CASSLTYTGTGGSGTGELFF,TGTGCCAGCAGCCTAACATATACCGGGACAGGGGGCTCGGGAACCGGGGAGCTGTTTTTT
14,TRBJ2-3,TRBV19,-,-,CASSIGGNTDTQYF,TGTGCCAGTAGTATAGGCGGGAACACAGATACGCAGTATTTT
10,TRBJ2-5,TRBV20-1,-,-,CSARVETQYF,TGCAGTGCTAGAGTGGAGACCCAGTACTTC
14,TRBJ1-5,TRBV11-2,-,-,CASSLEPGNQPQHF,TGTGCCAGCAGCTTAGAGCCAGGCAATCAGCCCCAGCATTTT
16,TRBJ1-6,TRBV18,-,-,CASSPVGTGNNSPLHF,TGTGCCAGCTCACCGGTGGGGACTGGAAATAATTCACCCCTCCACTTT
13,TRBJ1-1,TRBV10-1,-,once,CASSEGVHTEAFF,TGCGCCAGCAGTGAGGGGGTCCACACTGAAGCTTTCTTT
14,TRBJ1-4,TRBV10-1,TRBD1,-,CASSPGTGDEKLFF,TGCGCCAGCAGCCCCGGGACAGGGGATGAAAAACTGTTTTTT
11,TRBJ2-7,TRBV5-1,-,-,CASSLGDEQYF,TGCGCCAGCAGCTTGGGGGACGAGCAGTACTTC
14,TRBJ2-7,TRBV14,-,-,CASSHPPGGPVQYF,TGTGCCAGCAGCCACCCCCCCGGGGGTCCCGTGCAGTACTTC
14,TRBJ2-2,TRBV5-6,-,-,CASMGAVNTGELFF,TGTGCCAGCATGGGAGCAGTCAACACCGGGGAGCTGTTTTTT
11,TRBJ2-7,TRBV7-2,TRBD1,-,CASSSGTGGYF,TGTGCCAGCAGCTCCGGGACAGGGGGCTACTTC
17,TRBJ1-3,TRBV6-1,TRBD1,-,CASSEALQGGSGNTIYF,TGTGCCAGCAGTGAAGCGTTACAGGGGGGCTCTGGAAACACCATATATTTT
17,TRBJ2-3,TRBV7-2,TRBD2,-,CASSSGLTSGVTDTQYF,TGTGCCAGCAGCTCCGGACTTACTAGCGGGGTCACAGATACGCAGTATTTT
15,TRBJ2-1,TRBV5-6,TRBD2,-,CASSFEGGRGNEQFF,TGTGCCAGCAGCTTCGAGGGCGGGAGAGGGAATGAGCAGTTCTTC
12,TRBJ1-2,TRBV5-4,-,-,CASSLGPNGYTF,TGTGCCAGCAGCTTGGGTCCGAATGGCTACACCTTC
16,TRBJ2-2,TRBV6-6,TRBD1,-,CASSYPAQGAGGELFF,TGTGCCAGCAGTTACCCGGCACAGGGGGCCGGCGGGGAGCTGTTTTTT
14,TRBJ2-2,TRBV5-6,TRBD2,-,CASLSGGAGGELFF,TGTGCCAGCCTAAGCGGGGGGGCTGGCGGGGAGCTGTTTTTT
13,TRBJ1-1,TRBV5-1,-,-,CASGNKENTEAFF,TGCGCCAGCGGTAACAAGGAGAACACTGAAGCTTTCTTT
11,TRBJ2-5,TRBV13,-,-,CASSNKETQYF,TGTGCCAGCAGCAATAAAGAGACCCAGTACTTC
15,TRBJ1-2,TRBV30,-,-,CAWSPPLRPIQGYTF,TGTGCCTGGAGTCCACCGCTACGGCCCATCCAGGGCTACACCTTC
15,TRBJ2-7,TRBV15,TRBD1,-,CATSSKGQGPYEQYF,TGTGCCACCAGCAGTAAAGGACAGGGGCCCTACGAGCAGTACTTC
14,TRBJ2-3,TRBV6-5,-,-,CASSYSGSSDTQYF,TGTGCCAGCAGTTACTCAGGCTCCTCAGATACGCAGTATTTT
15,TRBJ2-1,TRBV19,-,-,CASRGSWTSYNEQFF,TGTGCCAGTAGGGGGTCTTGGACCTCCTACAATGAGCAGTTCTTC
16,TRBJ2-2,TRBV5-1,TRBD1,-,CASSLAWTGITGELFF,TGCGCCAGCAGCTTGGCCTGGACAGGGATCACCGGGGAGCTGTTTTTT
14,TRBJ1-5,TRBV6-5,TRBD1,-,CASRTGGRNQPQHF,TGTGCCAGCAGGACAGGGGGCAGGAATCAGCCCCAGCATTTT
15,TRBJ1-1,TRBV5-4,-,-,CASSLAWEGSAEAFF,TGTGCCAGCAGCTTGGCATGGGAAGGGTCGGCTGAAGCTTTCTTT
15,TRBJ2-7,TRBV27,TRBD1,-,CASSSLGTGTYEQYF,TGTGCCAGCAGTTCCCTTGGGACAGGGACCTACGAGCAGTACTTC
15,TRBJ1-2,TRBV28,-,-,CASRIAAGEVDGYTF,TGTGCCAGCAGGATTGCGGCGGGGGAGGTGGATGGCTACACCTTC